The clone carrying this T cell receptor (beta chain) came up many times. What it binds is not known. The source material, RNA transcripts, was used to amplify TCR beta CDR3 regions. Carried out on the TCR CDR3, a first-round RT-PCR used the HTBI primer set. One entry per CDR3 protein, called by TCRdb with MiXCR from the multiplex PCR reads. The sample records about 59,000 distinct CDR3 sequences, roughly 50% being singletons. The CDR3 runs 13 residues. Germline V gene sequence: CDR1 PRHDT, CDR2 FYEKMQ (reference sequence). V shed 2 bases and J shed 3 bases, with 7 bases lying between them. The source of the sample is a study of T cells in Graves' hyperthyroidism and ophthalmopathy. Study-wide background: Peripheral blood was drawn at first diagnosis, prior to all treatment.

The PBMCs had their origin in 10 ml of fresh peripheral blood. Study-level results: Before onset, ophthalmopathy was predicted by the model a median around 6.5 months earlier.

The chain carries TRBV13 and TRBJ1-2; D ambiguous. Source material: blood. This sequence originates from a woman aged 55-69 years with Graves' ophthalmopathy. The CDR3 loop is CASSLPQDYGYTF. For the CDR3, the DNA is TGTGCCAGCAGCTTACCCCAAGACTATGGCTACACCTTC. The full variable domain, completed using reference TRBV13 and TRBJ1-2, is AAGVIQSPRHLIKEKRETATLKCYPIPRHDTVYWYQQGPGQDPQFLISFYEKMQSDKGSIPDRFSAQQFSDYHSELNMSSLELGDSALYFCASSLPQDYGYTFGSGTRLTVV.